This entry lists 27 T cell receptor beta chains sequenced from one sample in a study of shared clonotypes between healthy human individuals. Method: immunoSEQ multiplex PCR; TCRdb's copy keeps in-frame clones and lacks some. The sample lists approximately 2.4 million clones; roughly 95% were seen once. Sequenced: naive CD4+ T cells sorted from blood. The subset here: CD45RA+ positively selected. The receptors shown here come from a man between 18 and 29 years old in good health.

This chain uses TRBV5-6 with TRBJ1-1, with D unresolved. The CDR3 consists of 14 residues. The V gene lost 0 bases and the J gene lost 0 bases, with 6 bases spanning the gap. The germline gives CDR1 SGHDT, CDR2 YYEEEE. This CDR3 reads CASSLGPMNTEAFF. In DNA, the CDR3 is TGTGCCAGCAGCTTGGGACCTATGAACACTGAAGCTTTCTTT. Based on the CDR3 plus reference TRBV5-6 and TRBJ1-1, the full variable domain is DAGVTQSPTHLIKTRGQQVTLRCSPKSGHDTVSWYQQALGQGPQFIFQYYEEEERQRGNFPDRFSGHQFPNYSSELNVNALLLGDSALYLCASSLGPMNTEAFFGQGTRLTVV.

This sequence joins TRBV19 and TRBJ2-6; 9 nucleotides line up with TRBD1. The CDR3 is 18 amino acids. CDR1 is LNHDA, CDR2 SQIVND, per germline (reference sequence). The V segment lost 7 bases and the J segment 2 bases; nucleotides outside the gene matches: 12. CDR3 coding DNA: TGTGCCAGTACCCCGGTCCCCACAGGGGGCACTGGGGCCAACGTCCTGACTTTC. This sequence encodes CASTPVPTGGTGANVLTF.

The V and J genes are TRBV18 and TRBJ1-6, with TRBD1 matching 8 bases. Germline values: CDR1 KGHSH, CDR2 LQKENI. Losses at the gene ends were 0 bases for V and 16 bases for J; bases not matched to a gene: 5. CDR3 length: 13 amino acids. DNA of the CDR3: TGTGCCAGCTCACCACCCGACAGGGGAGAACTCCACTTT. Translating gives CASSPPDRGELHF.

This clone appeared a single time. Other DNA sequences within the sample encode an identical CDR3. The chain employs TRBV2 and TRBJ1-1, with D possibly TRBD1 on 5 matching bases. Germline assignment: CDR1 SNHLY and CDR2 FYNNEI. V was clipped by 6 bases and J by 1 base, with 15 bases between them. CDR3 length: 15 amino acids. This CDR3 is CASSADSGGNTEAFF. The CDR3 coding sequence is TGTGCCAGCAGCGCAGACTCTGGGGGGAACACTGAAGCTTTCTTT.

V is TRBV11-2 and J is TRBJ2-1, with D perhaps TRBD2 (5 bases). CDR1 SGHAT and CDR2 FQNNGV come from the germline V gene. V was trimmed by 0 bases and J by 9 bases, leaving 15 bases between them. The CDR3 is 15 residues long. CDR3 sequence reads: CASSLDGLAFPEQFF. CDR3 sequence (DNA): TGTGCCAGCAGCTTAGATGGGCTAGCTTTCCCTGAGCAGTTCTTC.

In this sample, this clone turned up once. The chain recombines TRBV7-2 with TRBJ2-7; D uncertain. The CDR3 length is 13 residues. Germline V gene sequence: CDR1 SGHTA, CDR2 FQGNSA. With 2 bases removed from V and 0 bases from J, the gap between germline ends came to 5 bases. CDR3 region: CASSLWHSYEQYF. CDR3 bases: TGTGCCAGCAGCTTATGGCACTCCTACGAGCAGTACTTC.

Worth noting for this clone: The sample contains more than one DNA sequence encoding this CDR3. The V call is TRBV9, the J call TRBJ2-3; D tentatively fits TRBD1 or TRBD2 (5 bases each). CDR1 and CDR2 from the germline V gene are SGDLS and YYNGEE. With 0 bases removed from V and 0 bases from J, the gap between germline ends came to 11 bases. The CDR3 extends over 16 amino acids. The CDR3 loop reads CASSVGGNPSTDTQYF. CDR3 coding DNA: TGTGCCAGCAGCGTAGGGGGGAATCCTAGCACAGATACGCAGTATTTT.

CDR3 amino acids: CASSKVKGAAYEQYF. The CDR3 DNA reads TGTGCCAGCAGCAAAGTTAAAGGGGCGGCCTACGAGCAGTACTTC. This sequence joins TRBV21-1 and TRBJ2-7; the table's D call of TRBD1 was not tested on the DNA. TRBV21-1 is a listed pseudogene. This CDR3 is 15 amino acids long.

The gene calls are TRBV30 and TRBJ2-2; D remains unclear. The germline V gene has CDR1 GTSNPN and CDR2 SVGIG (reference sequence). The V end lost 0 bases, the J end lost 6 bases, and 8 bases lay between the germline ends. The CDR3 runs to 13 residues. The CDR3 loop reads CAWSVVWAGELFF. The DNA of the CDR3 is TGTGCCTGGAGTGTAGTGTGGGCCGGGGAGCTGTTTTTT.

The chain has TRBV5-4 and TRBJ2-1; the D is unclear. Per the germline V gene, CDR1 is SGHNT and CDR2 is YYREEE (reference sequence). CDR3 length equals 16 residues. The V and J ends lost 4 bases and 6 bases respectively, with 20 bases between them. The DNA for the CDR3 is TGTGCCAGCAGCCCTCCCGAAATCGCGCCTCTCAATGAGCAGTTCTTC. The encoded protein is CASSPPEIAPLNEQFF.

The CDR3 coding sequence is TGCGCCAGCGGAGGGACAGACCTTAATGAAAAACTGTTTTTT. Protein: CASGGTDLNEKLFF. This chain connects TRBV5-1 to TRBJ1-4, with TRBD1 matching over 7 bases. The CDR3 spans 14 residues. Per germline, CDR1 SGHRS and CDR2 YFSETQ. With 7 bases clipped from V and 4 bases from J, the junction kept 7 bases outside the gene matches.

The rearrangement links TRBV6-1 to TRBJ2-7, with 8 bases identical to TRBD2. Germline V gene data show CDR1 as MNHNS and CDR2 as SASEGT. Trimming cost V 2 bases and J 0 bases; bases outside gene matches: 9. CDR3 length: 17 residues. The DNA for the CDR3 is TGTGCCAGCAGTGAACCCGCGGGGGGTAAGAGCTCCTACGAGCAGTACTTC. Its protein product is CASSEPAGGKSSYEQYF.

The gene calls are TRBV2 and TRBJ2-5; possibly TRBD2 for D (6 bases). V was trimmed by 1 base and J by 1 base, leaving 19 bases between them. CDR3 size: 18 residues. CDR1 SNHLY and CDR2 FYNNEI come from the germline V gene. CDR3 amino acids: CASSEGLLLTRLQETQYF. CDR3 sequence (DNA): TGTGCCAGCAGTGAAGGGCTTCTTCTGACTAGGCTCCAAGAGACCCAGTACTTC. Looking up the rest from reference TRBV2 and TRBJ2-5 gives the full variable domain: EPEVTQTPSHQVTQMGQEVILRCVPISNHLYFYWYRQILGQKVEFLVSFYNNEISEKSEIFDDQFSVERPDGSNFTLKIRSTKLEDSAMYFCASSEGLLLTRLQETQYFGPGTRLLVL.

J is TRBJ2-1 and V is TRBV10-1, with 13 bases aligning to TRBD2. Germline assignment: CDR1 WNHNN and CDR2 SYGVQD (reference sequence). The CDR3 contains 17 residues. Trimming took 5 bases from V and 2 from J; bases not matched to a gene: 6. The CDR3 DNA reads TGCGCCAGCAGTCAACCGGGACTAGCGGGACCCTACAATGAGCAGTTCTTC. It translates to CASSQPGLAGPYNEQFF.

The chain links TRBV29-1 to TRBJ2-7, with a possible D match to TRBD2 (6 bases). Germline V gives CDR1 SQVTM, CDR2 ANQGSEA. This CDR3 is built from 14 residues. The V end was cut by 6 bases, the J end by 1 base, with 16 bases between. The CDR3 nucleotides are TGCAGCGTGGCAAGGGTTGCGGGGTCCTACGAGCAGTACTTC. Translating gives CSVARVAGSYEQYF.

This chain uses TRBV7-2 with TRBJ2-3; 10 nucleotides align to TRBD2. CDR3 length equals 15 residues. Per germline, CDR1 SGHTA and CDR2 FQGNSA. Trimming took 2 bases from V and 4 from J; bases not matched to a gene: 3. CDR3 nucleotides: TGTGCCAGCAGCTTAACTAGCGGGATCGCAGATACGCAGTATTTT. It is translated as CASSLTSGIADTQYF.

As concerns this clone: Additional DNA sequences in this sample encode the identical CDR3. The genes are TRBV5-1 and TRBJ2-7, with 11 nucleotides matching TRBD2. CDR1 is SGHRS and CDR2 is YFSETQ in the germline V gene. This CDR3 is built from 15 residues. Losses at the gene ends were 4 bases for V and 2 bases for J; bases not matched to a gene: 5. The CDR3 here is CASSPGLAGPYEQYF. The CDR3, as DNA: TGCGCCAGCAGCCCAGGACTAGCGGGTCCCTACGAGCAGTACTTC.

The rearrangement joins TRBV6-5 to TRBJ2-1; D tentatively reads TRBD1 or TRBD2 (5 bases each). Germline loops: CDR1 MNHEY, CDR2 SVGAGI. This CDR3 comprises 15 residues. With 4 bases removed from V and 7 bases from J, the gap between germline ends came to 17 bases. The CDR3 DNA is TGTGCCAGCAGTTCAGGGAGAAAAACATGGAATGAGCAGTTCTTC. This encodes CASSSGRKTWNEQFF.

On this clone itself: The identical CDR3 is also encoded by other nucleotide sequences in the sample. J is TRBJ2-7 and V is TRBV18; 7 bases fit TRBD1. Germline-derived CDR1 and CDR2 are KGHSH and LQKENI. There are 13 residues in the CDR3. V gave up 6 bases and J gave up 4 bases; unmatched junction bases: 6. The chain's CDR3 is CASSPGQSYEQYF. Here the CDR3 DNA reads TGTGCCAGCTCCCCGGGACAGTCGTACGAGCAGTACTTC.

V is TRBV18 and J is TRBJ2-5; 7 bases are a match to TRBD1. The CDR3 is made up of 15 amino acids. V lost 1 base to trimming and J lost 3 bases; unmatched junction nucleotides: 5. Germline V gene sequence: CDR1 KGHSH, CDR2 LQKENI. DNA of the CDR3: TGTGCCAGCTCACCACGACAGGGAACCGAAGAGACCCAGTACTTC. Translating gives CASSPRQGTEETQYF.

The chain joins TRBV18 to TRBJ2-1; perhaps TRBD2 as D (5 bases). The V gene's germline CDR1 is KGHSH and CDR2 LQKENI. There are 16 residues in the CDR3. V was cut by 6 bases and J by 0 bases, with 15 bases left in between. The CDR3 here is CASSPQERLSYNEQFF. As DNA, the CDR3 is TGTGCCAGCTCTCCTCAAGAGCGGCTCTCCTACAATGAGCAGTTCTTC.

The chain combines TRBV28 with TRBJ2-7; 7 nucleotides line up with TRBD2. V trimming: 7 bases; J trimming: 0 bases; junction bases outside the gene matches: 9. Germline V gene lookup returns CDR1 MDHEN and CDR2 SYDVKM. The CDR3 loop spans 15 amino acids. Here the CDR3 DNA reads TGTGCCAGCATAAAGAGCGGGGCAAGCTCCTACGAGCAGTACTTC. Its translation: CASIKSGASSYEQYF. The whole variable domain, filled in from reference TRBV28 and TRBJ2-7, reads DVKVTQSSRYLVKRTGEKVFLECVQDMDHENMFWYRQDPGLGLRLIYFSYDVKMKEKGDIPEGYSVSREKKERFSLILESASTNQTSMYLCASIKSGASSYEQYFGPGTRLTVT.

The genes are TRBV9 and TRBJ2-1; D is undetermined. Germline loops: CDR1 SGDLS, CDR2 YYNGEE. The V end was cut by 4 bases, the J end by 5 bases, with 16 bases between. The CDR3 runs 15 residues. The CDR3 reads CASSPRMSSNNEQFF. Here the CDR3 DNA reads TGTGCCAGCAGCCCTCGTATGTCCAGTAACAATGAGCAGTTCTTC.

The chain couples TRBV28 to TRBJ1-2; D unclear. CDR3 length equals 13 residues. Deletions cut 3 bases from V and 4 bases from J, with 9 bases between. CDR1 and CDR2 from the germline V gene are MDHEN and SYDVKM. The CDR3 protein is CASSLDPPYGYTF. CDR3 nucleotides: TGTGCCAGCAGTTTGGACCCCCCCTATGGCTACACCTTC.

The chain combines TRBV27 with TRBJ2-6; 8 bases agree with TRBD1. V shed 5 bases and J 3 bases; nucleotides not matched to a gene: 3. The CDR3 spans 15 residues. CDR1 MNHEY and CDR2 SMNVEV come from the germline V gene (reference sequence). The CDR3 protein is CASSLDRVGANVLTF. For the CDR3, the DNA is TGTGCCAGCAGTCTGGACAGGGTTGGGGCCAACGTCCTGACTTTC.

The J gene is TRBJ2-3, the V gene TRBV5-4; 7 bases match TRBD1. V trimming: 4 bases; J trimming: 1 base; junction bases outside the gene matches: 9. The germline V gene encodes CDR1 SGHNT and CDR2 YYREEE (reference sequence). CDR3 length: 16 residues. The CDR3 protein is CASSGFKGAGTDTQYF. CDR3 nucleotides: TGTGCCAGCAGCGGGTTTAAGGGGGCCGGCACAGATACGCAGTATTTT.

The chain employs TRBV18 and TRBJ1-2; D might be TRBD1 (5 bases). Trimming took off 0 bases at V and 6 bases at J, with 14 bases between the two ends. The CDR3 is made up of 15 amino acids. Germline V gene sequence: CDR1 KGHSH, CDR2 LQKENI. CDR3 loop: CASSPPGLRGDGYTF. The CDR3 DNA is TGTGCCAGCTCACCACCGGGGCTAAGGGGAGATGGCTACACCTTC. Based on the CDR3 plus reference TRBV18 and TRBJ1-2, the full variable domain is NAGVMQNPRHLVRRRGQEARLRCSPMKGHSHVYWYRQLPEEGLKFMVYLQKENIIDESGMPKERFSAEFPKEGPSILRIQQVVRGDSAAYFCASSPPGLRGDGYTFGSGTRLTVV.